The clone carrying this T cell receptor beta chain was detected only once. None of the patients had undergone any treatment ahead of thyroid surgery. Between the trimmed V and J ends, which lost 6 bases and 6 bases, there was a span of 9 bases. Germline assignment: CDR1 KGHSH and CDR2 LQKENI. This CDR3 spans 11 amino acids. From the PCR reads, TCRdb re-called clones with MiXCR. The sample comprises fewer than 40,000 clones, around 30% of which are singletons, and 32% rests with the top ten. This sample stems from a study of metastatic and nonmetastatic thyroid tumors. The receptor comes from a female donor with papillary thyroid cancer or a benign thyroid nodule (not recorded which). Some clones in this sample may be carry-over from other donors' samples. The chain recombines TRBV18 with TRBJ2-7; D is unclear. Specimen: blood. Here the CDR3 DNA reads TGTGCCAGCTCGCCAACCTTCGAGCAGTACTTC. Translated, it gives CASSPTFEQYF.